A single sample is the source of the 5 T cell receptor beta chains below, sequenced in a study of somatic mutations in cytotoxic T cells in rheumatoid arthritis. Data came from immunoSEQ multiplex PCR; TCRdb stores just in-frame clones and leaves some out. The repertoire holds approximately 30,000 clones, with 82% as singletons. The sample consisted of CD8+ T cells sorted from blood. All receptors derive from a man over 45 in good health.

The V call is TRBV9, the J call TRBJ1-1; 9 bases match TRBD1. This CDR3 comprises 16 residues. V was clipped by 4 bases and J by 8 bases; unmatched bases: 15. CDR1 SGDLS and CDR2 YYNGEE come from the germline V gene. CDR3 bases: TGTGCCAGCAGCATTACAGGGGGCAAGCCACCTCCCGAAGCTTTCTTT. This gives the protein CASSITGGKPPPEAFF.

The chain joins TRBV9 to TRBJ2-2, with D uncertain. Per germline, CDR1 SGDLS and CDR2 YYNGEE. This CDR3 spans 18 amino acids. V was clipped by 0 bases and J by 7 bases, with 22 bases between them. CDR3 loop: CASSVATHGFGMGGELFF. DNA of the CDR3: TGTGCCAGCAGCGTAGCGACTCACGGATTCGGTATGGGCGGGGAGCTGTTTTTT. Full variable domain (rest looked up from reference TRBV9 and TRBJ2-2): DSGVTQTPKHLITATGQRVTLRCSPRSGDLSVYWYQQSLDQGLQFLIQYYNGEERAKGNILERFSAQQFPDLHSELNLSSLELGDSALYFCASSVATHGFGMGGELFFGEGSRLTVL.

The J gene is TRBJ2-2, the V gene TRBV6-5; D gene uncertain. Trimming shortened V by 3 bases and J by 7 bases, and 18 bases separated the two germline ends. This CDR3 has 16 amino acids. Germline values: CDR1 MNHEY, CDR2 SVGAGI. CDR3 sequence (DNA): TGTGCCAGCAGTTATTACAGCGAGTACGTGTACGGGGAGCTGTTTTTT. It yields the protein CASSYYSEYVYGELFF.

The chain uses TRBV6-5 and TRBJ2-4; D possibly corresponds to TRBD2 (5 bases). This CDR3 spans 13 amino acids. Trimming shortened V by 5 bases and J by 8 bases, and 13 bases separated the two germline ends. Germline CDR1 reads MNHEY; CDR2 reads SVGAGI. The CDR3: CASSPASYDIQYF. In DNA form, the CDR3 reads TGTGCCAGCAGTCCCGCTAGCTATGACATTCAGTACTTC.

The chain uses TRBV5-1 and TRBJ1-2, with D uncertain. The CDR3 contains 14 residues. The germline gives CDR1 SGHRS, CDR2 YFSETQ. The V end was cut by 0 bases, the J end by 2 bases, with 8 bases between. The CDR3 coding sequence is TGCGCCAGCAGCTTGGGGGTACAGAACTATGGCTACACCTTC. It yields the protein CASSLGVQNYGYTF.